These 25 T cell receptor beta chains originate from one sample sequenced in a study of T cell changes during pregnancy in multiple sclerosis. Sequencing used immunoSEQ multiplex PCR; TCRdb keeps in-frame clones, though not all of them. The table has fewer than 80,000 clones, approximately 95% seen once; the top ten hold roughly 0.14%. The sequencing used CD4+ T cells from peripheral blood mononuclear cells, collected after pregnancy. These receptors were taken from a female donor with multiple sclerosis, enrolled in a pregnancy study.

The J gene is TRBJ2-2, the V gene TRBV6-5, with D possibly TRBD1 on 6 matching bases. Germline CDR1 is MNHEY and CDR2 is SVGAGI. The CDR3 has 15 amino acids. Trimming removed 6 bases at V and 4 bases at J, with 15 bases between. CDR3 in amino acids: CASRTPGARTGELFF. Here the CDR3 DNA reads TGTGCCAGCAGAACCCCAGGGGCCCGCACCGGGGAGCTGTTTTTT.

The chain uses TRBV2 and TRBJ2-1, with no clear D. This CDR3 is 15 amino acids long. Germline V gives CDR1 SNHLY, CDR2 FYNNEI. Deletions cut 3 bases from V and 7 bases from J, with 16 bases between. The CDR3 DNA is TGTGCCAGCAGTGACCAAGGAGTAGTAGGTAATGAGCAGTTCTTC. Its translation: CASSDQGVVGNEQFF.

This chain connects TRBV5-1 to TRBJ2-7; TRBD1 might be the D (6 bases). Germline CDR1 SGHRS, CDR2 YFSETQ. The CDR3 runs to 13 residues. V shed 0 bases and J shed 4 bases, with 8 bases lying between them. The CDR3 is CASSLGQEYEQYF. Here the CDR3 DNA reads TGCGCCAGCAGCTTGGGACAGGAGTACGAGCAGTACTTC.

This clone was seen a single time. J is TRBJ2-1 and V is TRBV11-1, with TRBD1 identical over 7 bases. CDR1 is SGHAT and CDR2 is FQDESV in the germline V gene (reference sequence). The ends lost 1 base at V and 2 bases at J; junction bases unmatched: 11. There are 18 residues in the CDR3. The CDR3 is CASSLGGQDFITYNEQFF. As DNA, the CDR3 is TGTGCCAGCAGCTTAGGCGGACAGGATTTTATTACCTACAATGAGCAGTTCTTC.

The chain joins TRBV7-9 to TRBJ1-2; possibly TRBD1 for D (6 bases). The CDR3 loop spans 14 amino acids. CDR1 is SEHNR and CDR2 is FQNEAQ in the germline V gene (reference sequence). V was trimmed by 3 bases and J by 4 bases, leaving 12 bases between them. The CDR3 sequence: CASSFSQGVYGYTF. CDR3 bases: TGTGCCAGCAGCTTCTCACAGGGCGTCTATGGCTACACCTTC.

The gene calls are TRBV27 and TRBJ1-3; 12 bases line up with TRBD1. The CDR3 covers 15 residues. V shed 6 bases and J 6 bases; nucleotides not matched to a gene: 6. Per germline, CDR1 MNHEY and CDR2 SMNVEV (reference sequence). CDR3 in amino acids: CASRPGTGGENTIYF. The CDR3 nucleotides are TGTGCCAGCAGGCCCGGGACAGGGGGCGAAAACACCATATATTTT.

The rearrangement uses TRBV4-3 and TRBJ2-1; TRBD2 is a possible D gene (7 bases). CDR3 length equals 18 residues. From germline, CDR1 is LGHNA and CDR2 YSLEER. V dropped 1 base and J dropped 3 bases, with 19 bases sitting between them. For the CDR3, the DNA is TGCGCCAGCAGCCAAGGTCTCGGGGGGCCGGGGTTCTACAATGAGCAGTTCTTC. It codes for CASSQGLGGPGFYNEQFF.

This sequence joins TRBV19 and TRBJ1-2; no firm D call. V was pared by 0 bases and J by 8 bases, with 7 bases between. The CDR3 consists of 12 residues. Germline CDR1 LNHDA, CDR2 SQIVND (reference sequence). CDR3 loop: CASSIDRRGYTF. The CDR3 nucleotides read TGTGCCAGTAGTATAGATCGCCGGGGCTACACCTTC.

V gene TRBV19 combines with J gene TRBJ1-5, with 7 bases identical to TRBD1. V dropped 7 bases and J dropped 0; count of bases not matched to a gene: 6. The CDR3 covers 15 residues. CDR1 LNHDA and CDR2 SQIVND come from the germline V gene (reference sequence). CDR3: CASNGGQYSNQPQHF. The CDR3, as DNA: TGTGCCAGTAACGGGGGACAGTATAGCAATCAGCCCCAGCATTTT. Filled out from reference TRBV19 and TRBJ1-5, the complete variable domain reads DGGITQSPKYLFRKEGQNVTLSCEQNLNHDAMYWYRQDPGQGLRLIYYSQIVNDFQKGDIAEGYSVSREKKESFPLTVTSAQKNPTAFYLCASNGGQYSNQPQHFGDGTRLSIL.

The chain carries TRBV2 and TRBJ2-7; no clear D. Trimming stripped 5 bases from V and 0 bases from J, with 5 bases between. The CDR3 runs 12 residues. Germline CDR1 and CDR2: SNHLY and FYNNEI. CDR3 amino acids: CASSPRSYEQYF. DNA for the CDR3: TGTGCCAGCAGTCCCCGCTCCTACGAGCAGTACTTC. Supplemented by reference TRBV2 and TRBJ2-7, the full variable domain reads EPEVTQTPSHQVTQMGQEVILRCVPISNHLYFYWYRQILGQKVEFLVSFYNNEISEKSEIFDDQFSVERPDGSNFTLKIRSTKLEDSAMYFCASSPRSYEQYFGPGTRLTVT.

The V and J genes are TRBV13 and TRBJ2-7; a possible D gene is TRBD2 (7 bases). V lost 3 bases and J 0 bases, leaving 12 bases between the germline ends. The CDR3 has 15 residues. The germline V gene encodes CDR1 PRHDT and CDR2 FYEKMQ (reference sequence). As DNA, the CDR3 is TGTGCCAGCAGCTTTAGGGGGGGAAACTCCTACGAGCAGTACTTC. As protein: CASSFRGGNSYEQYF.

The chain employs TRBV5-1 and TRBJ2-3, with TRBD2 identical over 8 bases. The CDR3 loop spans 16 amino acids. The germline V gene encodes CDR1 SGHRS and CDR2 YFSETQ. With 1 base clipped from V and 1 base from J, the junction kept 5 bases outside the gene matches. CDR3 sequence: CASSLPGRAGTDTQYF. CDR3 sequence (DNA): TGCGCCAGCAGCTTGCCCGGGAGGGCCGGCACAGATACGCAGTATTTT. The variable domain in full, with the rest retrieved from reference TRBV5-1 and TRBJ2-3, is KAGVTQTPRYLIKTRGQQVTLSCSPISGHRSVSWYQQTPGQGLQFLFEYFSETQRNKGNFPGRFSGRQFSNSRSEMNVSTLELGDSALYLCASSLPGRAGTDTQYFGPGTRLTVL.

This clone was observed a single time. The chain couples TRBV4-2 to TRBJ2-3; 13 bases fit TRBD2. The germline V gene encodes CDR1 LGHNA and CDR2 YNFKEQ. The CDR3 runs 18 residues. V shed 4 bases and J 2 bases; nucleotides not matched to a gene: 9. CDR3 amino acids: CASSPGTGLAGNTDTQYF. The CDR3 DNA reads as TGTGCCAGCAGCCCCGGCACGGGACTAGCGGGGAACACAGATACGCAGTATTTT.

The rearrangement uses TRBV20-1 and TRBJ2-5, with D hard to call. Germline V CDR1 and CDR2: DFQATT, SNEGSKA (reference sequence). Trimming pared 3 bases from V and 5 bases from J, leaving 7 bases between. CDR3 size: 11 residues. CDR3 in amino acids: CSASLEETQYF. The CDR3 nucleotides are TGCAGTGCTAGCTTGGAGGAGACCCAGTACTTC.

This CDR3 reads CASSIFRTGYNEKLFF. The DNA of the CDR3 is TGTGCCAGTAGTATTTTCAGGACAGGCTATAATGAAAAACTGTTTTTT. This chain links TRBV19 with TRBJ1-4; 7 nucleotides match TRBD1. The ends lost 3 bases at V and 4 bases at J; junction bases unmatched: 8. Per germline, CDR1 LNHDA and CDR2 SQIVND (reference sequence). This CDR3 is 16 amino acids long.

The CDR3 coding sequence is TGTGCCAGTAGTAGACACGGGACAGTAGTCTCCTACGAGCAGTACTTC. It specifies CASSRHGTVVSYEQYF. The chain joins TRBV19 to TRBJ2-7; the match to TRBD1 covers 7 bases. Looked up from germline, CDR1 is LNHDA and CDR2 is SQIVND (reference sequence). The CDR3 spans 16 residues. V lost 4 bases, J lost 0 bases, and 9 bases stayed unmatched.

J is TRBJ1-1 and V is TRBV28; D is undetermined. CDR3 size: 15 residues. Germline-derived CDR1 and CDR2 are MDHEN and SYDVKM. V was clipped by 2 bases and J by 5 bases, with 15 bases between them. The CDR3 spells CASSLVRTARTEAFF. The CDR3 DNA sequence: TGTGCCAGCAGTTTAGTTCGGACTGCGCGTACTGAAGCTTTCTTT.

The genes are TRBV5-1 and TRBJ2-1, with 9 bases lining up with TRBD1. The length of the CDR3 is 15 residues. J gave up 3 bases and V 4 bases, and 5 bases lay outside the gene matches. Germline-derived CDR1 and CDR2 are SGHRS and YFSETQ. In DNA, the CDR3 is TGCGCCAGCAGCATAACAGGGGGCGACTACAATGAGCAGTTCTTC. It encodes CASSITGGDYNEQFF.

This clone was detected only once. This chain uses TRBV28 with TRBJ2-1, with 8 bases matching TRBD2. This CDR3 has 21 residues. V trimming: 3 bases; J trimming: 0 bases; junction bases outside the gene matches: 19. Germline V gives CDR1 MDHEN, CDR2 SYDVKM. The CDR3 nucleotides read TGTGCCAGCAGTTTTAATAGGGAGGGTTGGACTAGCCACAGCTCCTACAATGAGCAGTTCTTC. Translation: CASSFNREGWTSHSSYNEQFF.

This CDR3 reads CASSLGQGYEQYF. The DNA of the CDR3 is TGTGCCAGCTCCCTGGGACAGGGTTACGAGCAGTACTTC. The V and J genes are TRBV18 and TRBJ2-7, with 9 bases that match TRBD1. The germline CDR1 and CDR2 sequences are KGHSH and LQKENI. With V trimmed by 6 bases and J by 4 bases, 4 bases remained unmatched. This CDR3 has 13 amino acids.

V usage is TRBV19 and J usage is TRBJ2-1, with TRBD1 matching 9 bases. The trim removed 4 bases at V and 11 bases at J, leaving 9 bases unmatched. The CDR3 is made up of 14 amino acids. In germline, CDR1 is LNHDA, CDR2 SQIVND (reference sequence). The CDR3 nucleotides are TGTGCCAGTAGTACCGCCGGGACAGGGATTAAGCAGTTCTTC. It yields the protein CASSTAGTGIKQFF. The full variable domain, completed using reference TRBV19 and TRBJ2-1, is DGGITQSPKYLFRKEGQNVTLSCEQNLNHDAMYWYRQDPGQGLRLIYYSQIVNDFQKGDIAEGYSVSREKKESFPLTVTSAQKNPTAFYLCASSTAGTGIKQFFGPGTRLTVL.

The genes are TRBV7-9 and TRBJ2-5; 8 bases agree with TRBD1. CDR1 is SEHNR, CDR2 FQNEAQ, per germline (reference sequence). This CDR3 has 14 amino acids. V shed 5 bases and J 1 base; nucleotides not matched to a gene: 3. CDR3 DNA sequence: TGTGCCAGCAGCCCGACAGGGGCCCAAGAGACCCAGTACTTC. As protein: CASSPTGAQETQYF.

V gene TRBV7-9 combines with J gene TRBJ2-1, with TRBD2 matching over 7 bases. V gave up 4 bases and J gave up 10 bases; unmatched junction bases: 13. The CDR3 is 15 residues long. Germline-derived CDR1 and CDR2 are SEHNR and FQNEAQ (reference sequence). The CDR3 bases are TGTGCCAGCAGCTCAAGGAGGGAGGGCCGCGGCGAGCAGTTCTTC. It yields the protein CASSSRREGRGEQFF. Full variable domain (rest looked up from reference TRBV7-9 and TRBJ2-1): DTGVSQNPRHKITKRGQNVTFRCDPISEHNRLYWYRQTLGQGPEFLTYFQNEAQLEKSRLLSDRFSAERPKGSFSTLEIQRTEQGDSAMYLCASSSRREGRGEQFFGPGTRLTVL.

This CDR3 reads CASRAYNYGYTF. CDR3 in DNA: TGTGCCAGCAGAGCCTATAACTATGGCTACACCTTC. This chain joins TRBV28 and TRBJ1-2, with unresolved D. V lost 6 bases and J 1 base, leaving 6 bases between the germline ends. Germline loops: CDR1 MDHEN, CDR2 SYDVKM. The CDR3 is 12 amino acids.

The rearrangement links TRBV28 to TRBJ1-2; perhaps TRBD1 as D (6 bases). This CDR3 comprises 14 residues. The germline gives CDR1 MDHEN, CDR2 SYDVKM. V was pared by 3 bases and J by 5 bases, with 13 bases between. This CDR3 reads CASSFLGGRYGYTF. DNA of the CDR3: TGTGCCAGCAGTTTCCTCGGGGGGCGGTATGGCTACACCTTC.